This T cell receptor (beta chain) emerged from a study of technical replicates of blood from a handful of donors. The protocol was immunoSEQ multiplex PCR, while the TCRdb copy is restricted to in-frame clones and leaves out a portion. The table includes roughly 72,000 clones, nearly 95% detected once. The CDR3 runs to 14 residues. V dropped 3 bases and J dropped 4 bases, with 10 bases sitting between them. Germline V CDR1 and CDR2: SNHLY, FYNNEI. The sample comprised T cells isolated from PBMCs. This chain connects TRBV2 to TRBJ1-5, with unresolved D. The source of this sequence is a human donor in good health. The CDR3 is CASSEAGRNQPQHF. CDR3 DNA sequence: TGTGCCAGCAGTGAGGCGGGGAGGAATCAGCCCCAGCATTTT.